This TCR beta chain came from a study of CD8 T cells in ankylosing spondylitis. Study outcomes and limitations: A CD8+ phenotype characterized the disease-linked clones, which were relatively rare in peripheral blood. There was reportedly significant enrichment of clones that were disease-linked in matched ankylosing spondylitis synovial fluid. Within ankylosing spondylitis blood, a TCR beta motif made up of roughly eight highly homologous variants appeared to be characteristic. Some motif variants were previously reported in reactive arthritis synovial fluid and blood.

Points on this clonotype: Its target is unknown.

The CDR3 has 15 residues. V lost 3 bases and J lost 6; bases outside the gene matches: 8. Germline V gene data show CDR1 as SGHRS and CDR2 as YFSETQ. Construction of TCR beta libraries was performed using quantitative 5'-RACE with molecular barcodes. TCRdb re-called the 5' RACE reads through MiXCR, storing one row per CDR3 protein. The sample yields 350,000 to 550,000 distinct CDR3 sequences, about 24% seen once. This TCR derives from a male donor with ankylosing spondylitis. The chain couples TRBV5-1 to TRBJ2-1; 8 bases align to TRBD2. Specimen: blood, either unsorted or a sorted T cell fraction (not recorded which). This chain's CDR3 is CASSYTGTRINEQFF. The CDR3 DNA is TGCGCCAGCAGCTATACCGGGACTAGAATCAATGAGCAGTTCTTC.